Following are 23 T cell receptor beta chains from one sample sequenced in a study of T cells in Graves' hyperthyroidism and ophthalmopathy. There were TCR beta CDR3 regions amplified from RNA transcripts. The HTBI set primed first-round TCR CDR3 RT-PCR. TCRdb processed the multiplex PCR reads anew with MiXCR; each CDR3 protein has one entry. The sample holds about 300,000 distinct CDR3 sequences, roughly 19% seen once. Sample: blood. The receptors derive from a man aged 45-65 years with Graves' ophthalmopathy.

The chain has TRBV10-3 and TRBJ2-7; TRBD1 matches at 11 bases. Germline lookup yields CDR1 ENHRY and CDR2 SYGVKD. The CDR3 extends over 14 amino acids. V lost 6 bases, J lost 3 bases, and 4 bases stayed unmatched. This chain's CDR3 is CAIRPGQGVYEQYF. CDR3 nucleotide sequence: TGTGCCATCAGACCGGGACAGGGGGTCTACGAGCAGTACTTC.

Only a few counts were recorded for this clonotype. The chain recombines TRBV18 with TRBJ2-7; either TRBD1 or TRBD2 may supply D (7 bases each). The CDR3 consists of 13 residues. V dropped 6 bases and J dropped 4 bases, with 13 bases sitting between them. Per germline, CDR1 KGHSH and CDR2 LQKENI. This CDR3 reads CASSYRGGYEQYF. The CDR3 DNA sequence: TGTGCCAGCTCCTACAGGGGAGGGTACGAGCAGTACTTC.

J is TRBJ1-1 and V is TRBV9, with D possibly being TRBD1 (6 bases). CDR3 length equals 15 residues. The V and J ends lost 3 bases and 6 bases respectively, with 18 bases between them. Germline V gene lookup returns CDR1 SGDLS and CDR2 YYNGEE. CDR3 amino acids: CASSAQGGEKSEAFF. The CDR3, as DNA: TGTGCCAGCAGCGCACAGGGAGGGGAAAAGTCTGAAGCTTTCTTT.

The chain carries TRBV28 and TRBJ1-2, with D possibly matching TRBD1 (6 bases). In germline, CDR1 is MDHEN, CDR2 SYDVKM. V was clipped by 4 bases and J by 2 bases, with 14 bases between them. The CDR3 is 15 residues long. The CDR3 loop reads CASSSSGAPNYGYTF. CDR3 nucleotides: TGTGCCAGCAGTTCCTCAGGGGCCCCAAACTATGGCTACACCTTC.

The chain links TRBV5-6 to TRBJ2-7, with TRBD2 identical over 14 bases. The CDR3 has 14 residues. V shed 4 bases and J 8 bases; nucleotides not matched to a gene: 5. Germline V CDR1 and CDR2: SGHDT, YYEEEE. CDR3 protein: CASSLGTSGSKQYF. The CDR3 bases are TGTGCCAGCAGCCTCGGGACTAGCGGGAGCAAGCAGTACTTC.

This clonotype was picked up a small number of times. The rearrangement joins TRBV20-1 to TRBJ1-3, with D perhaps TRBD1 (5 bases). Trimming pared 3 bases from V and 0 bases from J, leaving 12 bases between. The CDR3 contains 15 residues. Germline CDR1 reads DFQATT; CDR2 reads SNEGSKA (reference sequence). CDR3 protein: CSASTGLSSGNTIYF. The CDR3 nucleotides are TGCAGTGCTAGCACAGGCCTGAGCTCTGGAAACACCATATATTTT.

V gene TRBV28 combines with J gene TRBJ1-5; D might be TRBD1 (6 bases). CDR1 and CDR2 from the germline V gene are MDHEN and SYDVKM. V was pared by 5 bases and J by 2 bases, with 13 bases between. CDR3 length: 15 amino acids. CDR3 nucleotide sequence: TGTGCCAGCAGTCGGGGGGCGGACGGCAATCAGCCCCAGCATTTT. Translated: CASSRGADGNQPQHF.

This clonotype has at least ten counts. The chain combines TRBV20-1 with TRBJ2-3; 10 nucleotides agree with TRBD2. Trimming removed 6 bases from V and 2 bases from J; junction bases left unmatched: 5. CDR1 DFQATT and CDR2 SNEGSKA come from the germline V gene (reference sequence). The CDR3 has 14 residues. The DNA for the CDR3 is TGCAGTGCACGGACTAGCGGCGCCACAGATACGCAGTATTTT. It translates to CSARTSGATDTQYF.

The V gene is TRBV27, the J gene TRBJ2-1, with TRBD2 identical over 9 bases. Looked up from germline, CDR1 is MNHEY and CDR2 is SMNVEV (reference sequence). J gave up 9 bases and V 8 bases, and 17 bases lay outside the gene matches. The CDR3 sequence is 16 residues long. The CDR3 region is CASLTGGTSLGGEQFF. The CDR3, as DNA: TGTGCCAGCCTAACTGGCGGGACTAGCCTTGGGGGTGAGCAGTTCTTC.

The V call is TRBV6-4, the J call TRBJ1-5, with TRBD1 matching over 8 bases. J was trimmed by 5 bases and V by 0 bases; bases with no gene match: 6. Per germline, CDR1 MRHNA and CDR2 SNTAGT. CDR3 length: 16 amino acids. CDR3 sequence (DNA): TGTGCCAGCAGTGACTCAGGGGCCAGGGGGCATCAGCCCCAGCATTTT. Amino acid sequence: CASSDSGARGHQPQHF.

Many counts were recorded for this clonotype. The chain carries TRBV2 and TRBJ1-2; no definite D call. Germline-derived CDR1 and CDR2 are SNHLY and FYNNEI. The length of the CDR3 is 16 residues. Trimming left V 2 bases short and J 4 bases short, with 17 bases between. The chain's CDR3 is CASSETPGRVAYGYTF. Written as DNA, the CDR3 is TGTGCCAGCAGTGAAACCCCCGGGAGGGTCGCCTATGGCTACACCTTC.

This rearrangement joins TRBV9 to TRBJ2-3; 10 bases are shared with TRBD2. The CDR3 extends over 16 amino acids. Germline V gene lookup returns CDR1 SGDLS and CDR2 YYNGEE. V shed 3 bases and J 4 bases; nucleotides not matched to a gene: 8. CDR3 protein: CASSARAGGPSDTQYF. CDR3 DNA sequence: TGTGCCAGCAGCGCCAGAGCGGGAGGGCCGTCAGATACGCAGTATTTT.

At least ten counts were recorded for this clonotype. This rearrangement joins TRBV2 to TRBJ2-1; 9 bases are a match to TRBD2. Germline V CDR1 and CDR2: SNHLY, FYNNEI. The CDR3 has 14 residues. V lost 6 bases to trimming and J lost 2 bases; unmatched junction nucleotides: 2. The CDR3 reads CASRRLAAYNEQFF. In DNA, the CDR3 is TGTGCCAGCAGGAGACTAGCGGCCTACAATGAGCAGTTCTTC.

J is TRBJ2-5 and V is TRBV6-2 or TRBV6-3; D perhaps matches TRBD2 (6 bases). The CDR3 is 15 residues long. With 0 bases removed from V and 7 bases from J, the gap between germline ends came to 15 bases. Germline V gene data show CDR1 as MNHEY and CDR2 as SVGEGT. CDR3 residues: CASSYSKSSAGTQYF. CDR3 coding DNA: TGTGCCAGCAGTTACTCGAAATCTAGCGCGGGGACCCAGTACTTC.

The chain joins TRBV9 to TRBJ1-5; D is perhaps TRBD1 (5 bases). Germline CDR1 SGDLS, CDR2 YYNGEE. The germline V and J ends were trimmed by 4 bases and 4 bases, with 15 bases remaining between them. This CDR3 has 15 residues. CDR3 DNA: TGTGCCAGCAGCAAGACCGGGACGGTTAATCAGCCCCAGCATTTT. It yields the protein CASSKTGTVNQPQHF.

Details on this clonotype: Without the conserved terminal phenylalanine or tryptophan, this CDR3 likely stems from a read error. V usage is TRBV6-1 and J usage is TRBJ2-7; 7 bases line up with TRBD2. The DNA end favors TRBJ2-1, so the J call may be wrong. This CDR3 is built from 15 residues. The germline CDR1 and CDR2 sequences are MNHNS and SASEGT. The CDR3 DNA reads TGTGCCAGCAAAGCGGGGTCACCTGGCGCCAACGAGCAGTTCCTC. The encoded protein is CASKAGSPGANEQFL.

This chain links TRBV6-2 or TRBV6-3 with TRBJ2-3; no reliable D call. V lost 5 bases and J 5 bases, leaving 11 bases between the germline ends. CDR3 length: 13 residues. Germline V gene data show CDR1 as MNHEY and CDR2 as SVGEGT. CDR3 in amino acids: CASSVRTEDTQYF. Written as DNA, the CDR3 is TGTGCCAGCAGTGTCCGGACGGAAGATACGCAGTATTTT.

This clonotype was counted between two and nine times. J is TRBJ2-7 and V is TRBV20-1; D remains unclear. The ends were cut back, 0 bases at V and 3 bases at J, with 18 bases in the middle. Per the germline V gene, CDR1 is DFQATT and CDR2 is SNEGSKA (reference sequence). The CDR3 sequence is 16 residues long. In DNA form, the CDR3 reads TGCAGTGCTAGAGATCCAAAAGTACGCTACGGCTACGAGCAGTACTTC. Protein sequence: CSARDPKVRYGYEQYF.

A note on this clonotype: A read error may produce the germline difference seen at one junction end. This chain's CDR3 is CASSGGAGEGYEQYF. The CDR3 DNA reads TGTGCCAGCAGCGGGGGGGCGGGAGAAGGCTACGAGCAGTACTTC. The chain employs TRBV5-1 and TRBJ2-7, with TRBD2 matching over 10 bases. Per the germline V gene, CDR1 is SGHRS and CDR2 is YFSETQ. This CDR3 region has 15 residues.

This clonotype was observed a handful of times. J is TRBJ2-4 and V is TRBV13; 8 bases line up with TRBD1. CDR3 length equals 16 residues. CDR1 is PRHDT, CDR2 FYEKMQ, per germline (reference sequence). V dropped 3 bases and J dropped 2; count of bases not matched to a gene: 6. The CDR3 spells CASSLETGETKNIQYF. Written as DNA, the CDR3 is TGTGCCAGCAGCTTGGAGACAGGGGAGACCAAAAACATTCAGTACTTC.

This clonotype was observed many times. The chain employs TRBV27 and TRBJ2-5, with TRBD2 matching 10 bases. The CDR3 has 16 residues. Germline trimming cut 5 bases from V and 4 bases from J; bases unmatched to any gene: 10. Germline V gene sequence: CDR1 MNHEY, CDR2 SMNVEV (reference sequence). The CDR3 sequence is CASSPRTSGSRETQYF. CDR3 DNA: TGTGCCAGCAGTCCCCGGACTAGCGGAAGCCGAGAGACCCAGTACTTC.

The sample holds a few counts of this clonotype. This chain joins TRBV29-1 and TRBJ1-5; weak D call: TRBD1 (5 bases). The ends were cut back, 6 bases at V and 7 bases at J, with 19 bases in the middle. Germline V lookup: CDR1 SQVTM, CDR2 ANQGSEA. This CDR3 has 14 residues. In DNA form, the CDR3 reads TGCAGCGTGGCGGCGGGGCGGGGAGACCAGCCCCAGCATTTT. Its protein is CSVAAGRGDQPQHF.

This clonotype appeared once. The V and J genes are TRBV9 and TRBJ2-1; TRBD1 or TRBD2 may be the D gene (7 bases each). The V end was cut by 0 bases, the J end by 4 bases, with 11 bases between. The CDR3 sequence is 15 residues long. The germline V gene encodes CDR1 SGDLS and CDR2 YYNGEE. The DNA for the CDR3 is TGTGCCAGCAGCGTAGCAGGGGGGGATTACAATGAGCAGTTCTTC. Translation gives CASSVAGGDYNEQFF.